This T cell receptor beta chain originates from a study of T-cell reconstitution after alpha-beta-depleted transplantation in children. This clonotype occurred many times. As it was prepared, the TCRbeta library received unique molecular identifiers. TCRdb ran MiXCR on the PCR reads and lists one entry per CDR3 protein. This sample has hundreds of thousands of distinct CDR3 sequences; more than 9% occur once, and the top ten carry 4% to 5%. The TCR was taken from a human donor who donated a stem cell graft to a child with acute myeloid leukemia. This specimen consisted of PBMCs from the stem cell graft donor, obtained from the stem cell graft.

In DNA, the CDR3 is TGTGCCAGCAGCTTGGGCCAAGGACTAGCGGGCTACAATGAGCAGTTCTTC. It translates to CASSLGQGLAGYNEQFF. V and J are TRBV7-3 and TRBJ2-1; 11 bases map to TRBD2. Per the germline V gene, CDR1 is SGHTA and CDR2 is FQGTGA. V shed 3 bases and J 3 bases; nucleotides not matched to a gene: 7. The length of the CDR3 is 17 residues.